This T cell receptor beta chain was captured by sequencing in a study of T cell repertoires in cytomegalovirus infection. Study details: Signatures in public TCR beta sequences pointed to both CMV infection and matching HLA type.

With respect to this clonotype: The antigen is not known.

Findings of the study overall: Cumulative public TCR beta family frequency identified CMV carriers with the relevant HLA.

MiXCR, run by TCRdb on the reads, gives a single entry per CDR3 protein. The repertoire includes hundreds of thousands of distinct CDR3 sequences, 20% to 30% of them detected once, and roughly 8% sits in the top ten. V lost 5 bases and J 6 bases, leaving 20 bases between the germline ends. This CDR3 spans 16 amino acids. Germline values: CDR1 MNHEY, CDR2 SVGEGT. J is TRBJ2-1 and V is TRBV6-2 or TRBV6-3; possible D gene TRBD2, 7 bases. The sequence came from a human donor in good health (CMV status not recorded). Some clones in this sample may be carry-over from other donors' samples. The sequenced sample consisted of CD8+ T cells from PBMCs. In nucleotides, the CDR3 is TGTGCCAGCAGTCTCGGGATAACGGGGGGCGTCAATGAGCAGTTCTTC. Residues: CASSLGITGGVNEQFF.